What follows describes a single TCR beta chain. The CDR3 sequence is 13 residues long. Germline loops: CDR1 MRHNA, CDR2 SNTAGT. Between the trimmed V and J ends, which lost 9 bases and 1 base, there was a span of 12 bases. In the original processing: It was from reference gene primer amplification that nucleated cell counts were estimated. Clones were read by immunoSEQ multiplex PCR, and TCRdb kept only the in-frame ones, dropping some. Clone size and V and J calls were adopted from that table, with D and trimming inferred from the DNA. The sample lists roughly 300,000 clones, 85% occurring once. The sample is drawn from a study of blood T cell repertoires in COVID-19. Across the study: Acute and convalescent COVID-19 samples came from the United States, Italy and Spain. T cells, B-cell-depleted T cells, or PBMCs provided the cDNA or gDNA that served as material.

V and J are TRBV6-4 and TRBJ1-1; tentatively, D is TRBD1 (5 bases). The receptor's source is a human donor in a cohort sampled during active COVID-19. The material sequenced was peripheral blood. The CDR3 DNA is TGTGCCAGTTCTGCAGGGCGGAACACTGAAGCTTTCTTT. It is translated as CASSAGRNTEAFF.